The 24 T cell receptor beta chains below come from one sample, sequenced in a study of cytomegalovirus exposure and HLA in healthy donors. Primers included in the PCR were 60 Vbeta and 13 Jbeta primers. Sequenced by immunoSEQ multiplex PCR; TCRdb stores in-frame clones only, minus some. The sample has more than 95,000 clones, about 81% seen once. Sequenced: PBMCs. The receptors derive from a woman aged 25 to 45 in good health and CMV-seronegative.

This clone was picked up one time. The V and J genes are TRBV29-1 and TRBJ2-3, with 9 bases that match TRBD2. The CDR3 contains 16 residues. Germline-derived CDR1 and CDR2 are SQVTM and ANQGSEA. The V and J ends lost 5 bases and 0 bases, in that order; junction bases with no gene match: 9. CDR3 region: CSVCRGGGDSTDTQYF. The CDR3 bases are TGCAGCGTTTGTCGAGGCGGGGGGGACAGCACAGATACGCAGTATTTT.

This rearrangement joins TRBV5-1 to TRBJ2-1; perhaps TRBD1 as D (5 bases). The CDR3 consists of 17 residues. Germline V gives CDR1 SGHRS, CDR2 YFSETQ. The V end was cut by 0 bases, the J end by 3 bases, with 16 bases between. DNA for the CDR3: TGCGCCAGCAGCTTGGGGTTCAGTGACAGTTACTACAATGAGCAGTTCTTC. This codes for CASSLGFSDSYYNEQFF.

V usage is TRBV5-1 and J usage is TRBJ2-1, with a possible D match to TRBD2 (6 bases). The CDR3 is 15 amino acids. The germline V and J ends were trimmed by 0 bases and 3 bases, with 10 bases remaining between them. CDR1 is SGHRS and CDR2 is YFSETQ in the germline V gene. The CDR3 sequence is CASSLGGTLYNEQFF. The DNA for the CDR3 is TGCGCCAGCAGCTTGGGCGGGACCCTCTACAATGAGCAGTTCTTC.

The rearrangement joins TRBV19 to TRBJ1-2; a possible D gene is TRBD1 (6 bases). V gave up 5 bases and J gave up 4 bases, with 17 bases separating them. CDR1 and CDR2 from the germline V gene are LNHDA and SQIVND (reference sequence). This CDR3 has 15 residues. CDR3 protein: CASSDGQSPVYGYTF. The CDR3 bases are TGTGCCAGTAGTGACGGACAGTCCCCGGTCTATGGCTACACCTTC.

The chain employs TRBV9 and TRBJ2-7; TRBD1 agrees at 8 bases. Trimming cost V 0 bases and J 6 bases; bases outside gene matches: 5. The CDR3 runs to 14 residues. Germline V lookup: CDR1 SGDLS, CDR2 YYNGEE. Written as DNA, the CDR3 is TGTGCCAGCAGCGTAGGACAGGGGAGGTTCGAGCAGTACTTC. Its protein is CASSVGQGRFEQYF. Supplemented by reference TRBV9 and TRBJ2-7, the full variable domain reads DSGVTQTPKHLITATGQRVTLRCSPRSGDLSVYWYQQSLDQGLQFLIQYYNGEERAKGNILERFSAQQFPDLHSELNLSSLELGDSALYFCASSVGQGRFEQYFGPGTRLTVT.

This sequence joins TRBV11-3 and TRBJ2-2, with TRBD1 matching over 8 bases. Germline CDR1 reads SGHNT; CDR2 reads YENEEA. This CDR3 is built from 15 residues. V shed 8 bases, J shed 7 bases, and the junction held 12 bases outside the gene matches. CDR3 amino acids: CASSPQGAVGGELFF. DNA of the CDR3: TGTGCCAGCTCTCCGCAGGGGGCGGTTGGCGGGGAGCTGTTTTTT.

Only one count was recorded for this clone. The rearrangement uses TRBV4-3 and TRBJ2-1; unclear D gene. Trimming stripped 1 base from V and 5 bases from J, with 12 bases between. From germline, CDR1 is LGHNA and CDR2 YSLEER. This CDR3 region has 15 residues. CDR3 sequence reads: CASSQVRSPDNEQFF. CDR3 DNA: TGCGCCAGCAGCCAAGTACGTTCCCCGGACAATGAGCAGTTCTTC.

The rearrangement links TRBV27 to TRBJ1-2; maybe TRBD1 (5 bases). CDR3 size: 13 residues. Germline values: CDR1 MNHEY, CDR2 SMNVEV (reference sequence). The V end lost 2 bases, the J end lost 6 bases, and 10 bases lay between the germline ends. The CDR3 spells CASSLAAGHGYTF. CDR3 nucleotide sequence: TGTGCCAGCAGTTTAGCGGCAGGGCATGGCTACACCTTC.

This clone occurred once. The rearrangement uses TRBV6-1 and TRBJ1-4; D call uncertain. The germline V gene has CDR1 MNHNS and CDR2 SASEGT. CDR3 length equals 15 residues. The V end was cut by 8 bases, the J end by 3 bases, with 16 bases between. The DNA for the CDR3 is TGTGCCAGCCGTCGTGCGGCCGCAGCTAATGAAAAACTGTTTTTT. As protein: CASRRAAAANEKLFF.

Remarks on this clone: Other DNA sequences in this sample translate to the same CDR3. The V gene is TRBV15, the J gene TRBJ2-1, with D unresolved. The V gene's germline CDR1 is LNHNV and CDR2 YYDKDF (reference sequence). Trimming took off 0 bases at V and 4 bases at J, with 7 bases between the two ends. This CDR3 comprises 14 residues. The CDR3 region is CATSRDLSYNEQFF. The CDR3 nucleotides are TGTGCCACCAGCAGAGATCTCTCTTACAATGAGCAGTTCTTC.

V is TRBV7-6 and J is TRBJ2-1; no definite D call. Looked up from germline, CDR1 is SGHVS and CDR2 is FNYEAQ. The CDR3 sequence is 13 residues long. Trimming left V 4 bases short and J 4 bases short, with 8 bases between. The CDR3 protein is CASSWQAYNEQFF. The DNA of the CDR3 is TGTGCCAGCAGCTGGCAGGCGTACAATGAGCAGTTCTTC. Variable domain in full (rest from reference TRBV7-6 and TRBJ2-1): GAGVSQSPRYKVTKRGQDVALRCDPISGHVSLYWYRQALGQGPEFLTYFNYEAQQDKSGLPNDRFSAERPEGSISTLTIQRTEQRDSAMYRCASSWQAYNEQFFGPGTRLTVL.

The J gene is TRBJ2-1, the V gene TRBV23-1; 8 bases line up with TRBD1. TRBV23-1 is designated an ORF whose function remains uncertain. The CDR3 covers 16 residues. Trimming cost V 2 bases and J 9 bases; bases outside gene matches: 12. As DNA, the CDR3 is TGCGCCAGCAGTCAACTTCCTGGACAGGGTCTCGGTGAGCAGTTCTTC. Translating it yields CASSQLPGQGLGEQFF.

CDR3 residues: CASSSTGTANTEAFF. CDR3 in DNA: TGTGCCAGCAGCTCGACCGGGACAGCGAACACTGAAGCTTTCTTT. The chain employs TRBV11-3 and TRBJ1-1; 7 bases agree with TRBD1. The CDR3 spans 15 residues. V shed 4 bases, J shed 1 base, and the junction held 6 bases outside the gene matches. Germline CDR1 SGHNT, CDR2 YENEEA.

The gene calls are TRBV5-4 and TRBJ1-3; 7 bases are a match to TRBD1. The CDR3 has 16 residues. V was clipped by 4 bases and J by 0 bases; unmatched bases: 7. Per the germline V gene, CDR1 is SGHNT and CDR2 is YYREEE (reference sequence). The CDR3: CASSQDRTFSGNTIYF. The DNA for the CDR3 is TGTGCCAGCAGCCAGGACAGGACCTTCTCTGGAAACACCATATATTTT. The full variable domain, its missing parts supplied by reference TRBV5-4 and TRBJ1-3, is ETGVTQSPTHLIKTRGQQVTLRCSSQSGHNTVSWYQQALGQGPQFIFQYYREEENGRGNFPPRFSGLQFPNYSSELNVNALELDDSALYLCASSQDRTFSGNTIYFGEGSWLTVV.

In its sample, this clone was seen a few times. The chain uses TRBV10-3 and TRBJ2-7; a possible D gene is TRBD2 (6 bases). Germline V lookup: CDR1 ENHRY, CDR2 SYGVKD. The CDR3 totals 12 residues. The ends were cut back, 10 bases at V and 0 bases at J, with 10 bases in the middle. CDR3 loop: CASKTSSYEQYF. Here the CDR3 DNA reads TGTGCCAGTAAGACTAGCTCCTACGAGCAGTACTTC.

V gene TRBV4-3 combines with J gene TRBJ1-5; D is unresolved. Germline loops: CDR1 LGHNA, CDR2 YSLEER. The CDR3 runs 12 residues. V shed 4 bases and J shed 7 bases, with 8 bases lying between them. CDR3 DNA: TGCGCCAGCAGCCGCCATCGGCAGCCCCAGCATTTT. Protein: CASSRHRQPQHF.

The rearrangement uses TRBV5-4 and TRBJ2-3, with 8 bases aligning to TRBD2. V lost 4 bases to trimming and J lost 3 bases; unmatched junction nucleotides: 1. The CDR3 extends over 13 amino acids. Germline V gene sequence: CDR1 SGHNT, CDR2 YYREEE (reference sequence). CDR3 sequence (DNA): TGTGCCAGCAGCACGGGGGGGACAGATACGCAGTATTTT. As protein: CASSTGGTDTQYF.

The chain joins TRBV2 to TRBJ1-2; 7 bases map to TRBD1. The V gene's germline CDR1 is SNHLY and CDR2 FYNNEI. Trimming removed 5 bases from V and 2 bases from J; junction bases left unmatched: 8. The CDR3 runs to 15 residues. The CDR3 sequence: CASSTERGRNYGYTF. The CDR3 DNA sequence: TGTGCCAGCAGTACCGAGAGGGGGCGCAACTATGGCTACACCTTC.

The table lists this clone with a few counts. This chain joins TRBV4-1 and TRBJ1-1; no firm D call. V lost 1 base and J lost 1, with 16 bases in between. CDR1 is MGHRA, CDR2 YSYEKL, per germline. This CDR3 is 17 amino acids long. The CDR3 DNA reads TGCGCCAGCAGCCAAGGACGGAGGACTTTCCGGAACACTGAAGCTTTCTTT. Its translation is CASSQGRRTFRNTEAFF.

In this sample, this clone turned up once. CDR3 DNA: TGTGCCAGCAGCTTAGATCAAGGGGGGAGCGGGAGTCATAGGTGGAATGAGCAGTTCTTC. This translates into CASSLDQGGSGSHRWNEQFF. The J gene is TRBJ2-1, the V gene TRBV11-3; 8 nucleotides match TRBD2. The CDR3 loop spans 20 amino acids. V was pared by 0 bases and J by 7 bases, with 20 bases of the junction left unmatched. The germline gives CDR1 SGHNT, CDR2 YENEEA.

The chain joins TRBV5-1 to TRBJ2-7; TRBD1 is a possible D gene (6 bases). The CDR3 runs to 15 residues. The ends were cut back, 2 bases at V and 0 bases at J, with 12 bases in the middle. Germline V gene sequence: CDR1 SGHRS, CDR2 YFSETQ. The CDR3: CASSFGQGLSYEQYF. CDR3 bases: TGCGCCAGCAGCTTCGGGCAGGGGCTCTCCTACGAGCAGTACTTC. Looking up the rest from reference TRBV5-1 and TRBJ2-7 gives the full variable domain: KAGVTQTPRYLIKTRGQQVTLSCSPISGHRSVSWYQQTPGQGLQFLFEYFSETQRNKGNFPGRFSGRQFSNSRSEMNVSTLELGDSALYLCASSFGQGLSYEQYFGPGTRLTVT.

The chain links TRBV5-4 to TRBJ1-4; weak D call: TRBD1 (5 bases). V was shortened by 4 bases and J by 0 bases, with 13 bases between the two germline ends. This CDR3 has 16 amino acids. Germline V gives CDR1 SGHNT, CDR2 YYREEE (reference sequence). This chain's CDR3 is CASSPAGGATNEKLFF. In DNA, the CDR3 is TGTGCCAGCAGCCCCGCCGGGGGTGCAACTAATGAAAAACTGTTTTTT.

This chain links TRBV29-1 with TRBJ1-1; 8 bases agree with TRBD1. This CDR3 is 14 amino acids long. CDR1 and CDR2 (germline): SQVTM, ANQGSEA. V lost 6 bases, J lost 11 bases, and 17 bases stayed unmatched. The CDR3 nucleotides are TGCAGCGTGCTGACGGACAGGGTGGAGGCTCGGGCTTTCTTT. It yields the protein CSVLTDRVEARAFF.

CDR3 sequence: CASRPDRGPVSWANYGYTF. The CDR3 nucleotides are TGTGCCAGCAGGCCGGACAGGGGGCCCGTCAGTTGGGCTAACTATGGCTACACCTTC. This chain uses TRBV5-4 with TRBJ1-2; 11 bases align to TRBD1. Germline CDR1 and CDR2: SGHNT and YYREEE (reference sequence). Trimming cost V 5 bases and J 0 bases; bases outside gene matches: 15. This CDR3 spans 19 amino acids.